The entry that follows covers one TCR beta chain sequence. No cognate antigen has been identified for it. There are no base qualities to consult, and no much larger clone falls within one base. The cohort consisted of fewer than 700 healthy bone marrow donors. All cohort members were sampled while nominally healthy, although unrecorded immune exposures were likely present. The donor tested CMV seronegative, placing the donor among the approximately 400 seronegative members of the cohort. Each donor provided a peripheral blood sample, and peripheral blood mononuclear cells were used for TCR beta sequencing. Genomic DNA extraction from the blood cell samples was performed with the Qiagen DNeasy Blood Extraction Kit. Library preparation used the immunoSEQ multiplex PCR assay. A mixture of 60 forward primers for TCR Vbeta segments and 13 reverse primers for TCR Jbeta segments was used in the multiplex PCR. Amplification of the CDR3 region of rearranged TCR beta genes was performed with a multiplex PCR assay on genomic DNA. The Illumina HiSeq System was used to sequence the amplified TCR beta libraries as 87-base-pair reads. Per the source publication's procedure: Across the 670 or so repertoires, a later analysis counted some 81 million unique TCR beta chains, approximately 12 million of which were shared by at least two donors. Raw reads were error-corrected and collapsed into unique sequences by a nearest-neighbor algorithm in which closely related sequences were merged to remove PCR and sequencing errors. To assign V, D and J gene segments, CDR3 sequences were aligned to IMGT reference sequences. For a sequence to be retained, at least a six-nucleotide match to both a V gene segment and a J gene segment was required. Rearrangements were called productive when the CDR3 lacked stop codons and stayed in frame with V and J; all others were non-productive. CDR3 was defined according to IMGT convention as the region running from the second conserved V-encoded cysteine to the conserved J-encoded phenylalanine. The earlier analysis of about 590 of the donors excluded sequences that lacked an unambiguous match to a single V gene segment. In an earlier analysis of several hundred of the donors, V segments were called functional above 56.7% productive rearrangements and were called segregating when the between-donor standard deviation exceeded 5%. To diagnose cytomegalovirus status from the catalog of TCR beta chain sequences, a statistical classification framework was built. In a later analysis, TCR nucleotide sequences were compared against IMGT/GENE-DB human TR gene sequences so that V and J genes could be assigned. Using the TCRdist pipeline, a later analysis assigned CDR3 sequences along with most-parsimonious VDJ recombination scenarios. In a later analysis, each TCR beta chain was defined by its CDR3 amino acid sequence together with its V-gene family, and reads without a unique V-gene family were excluded. In a later analysis, a few hundred highly shared, low-generation-probability nucleotide sequences were removed to address suspected cross-contamination and a sequencing artifact. For each public chain, a later analysis derived a clonal expansion index from normalized ranks of inferred template counts within each repertoire. Generation probabilities in a later analysis came from a VDJ recombination model fitted to out-of-frame rearrangements, and those results were checked against IGoR. In a later analysis, hypergeometric tests were used to score TCR-TCR, TCR-HLA and TCR-CMV co-occurrence, with a repertoire-size bias correction applied to TCR pairs. False discovery rates were estimated in a later analysis by permuting HLA or CMV assignments 20 times. In a later analysis, co-occurring TCRs were grouped with DBSCAN, and TCRdist sequence similarity was added when clustering was performed within HLA-allele-positive subsets. Repertoires with fewer than 30,000 or more than 120,000 public chains were left out of co-occurrence clustering, as were five repertoires with anomalous nucleotide sharing. Held by TCRdb, this immuneACCESS table contains in-frame sequences only and omits some clones. Under half of the omission traces to an unresolved V gene where checked; the cause of the rest is unknown. V, J and clone size are those of that table, while D and trimming were read from the DNA. For this sample there are some 80,000 clones; 70% to 80% appear just once. About 3.5% of the sample goes to the ten largest clones.

This sample stems from a study of cytomegalovirus exposure and HLA in healthy donors (dated by TCRdb to about 2017). A note on the overall study: In an earlier analysis of 550 to 750 of the donors, about 270 Gb of sequence data and roughly 100 million unique TCR beta sequences from roughly 180 million T cells were reported. Besides the first cohort of around 700 subjects, a separate validation cohort made up of over 100 different subjects was used. An earlier analysis of 587 of the donors used high-throughput TCR beta sequencing to judge whether each TCR beta V gene segment behaved as functional or pseudogenic. Using immunosequencing, the study profiled T cell repertoires from about 650 subjects and related those repertoires to cytomegalovirus serostatus. Class I and class II HLA loci were covered by the typing at four-digit resolution. Genome-wide SNP genotypes for about 60% of the roughly 670 donors were used in a later genetic analysis, which treated that subset as a discovery cohort. High-throughput TCR immunosequencing, statistical association of individual TCRs with disease status, and machine learning were combined to predict cytomegalovirus infection status. An early release that covered about 600 HLA-typed donors contained about 300 gigabases of sequencing data and around 80 million unique TCR sequences. Because of strong linkage in the cohort, roughly five DR-DQ haplotypes were treated as single units for association and clustering. Donor age, sex, ethnicity and CMV serostatus were collected together with the repertoire data. The number of typed donors differed by locus: about 620-630 for A, B, C, DRB1 and DQB1; 522 for DQA1; approximately 610 for DPA1; and roughly 450 for DPB1. In the later analysis, no new phenotypic data were used to find candidate immune exposures; instead, reliance was placed on TCR beta sequences and their occurrence across donors. The genetic ancestry cluster associated with self-reported Caucasian donors included around four fifths of the approximately 400 genotyped donors. In a later analysis, previously published TCR beta repertoires from about 670 donors were re-analyzed and high-resolution HLA genotyping was added so that TCR occurrence patterns could be studied. Every discovery cohort repertoire had been produced on one sequencing platform. The study aimed to test whether signatures of past pathogen exposure could be identified by cataloging public T cell receptors. Across approximately 400 genotyped donors of the cohort, an average of roughly 230,000 unique TCR beta nucleotide sequences per donor were sequenced, and 15% to 20% of those sequences were non-productive.

Trimming leaves V shorter by 3 bases and J shorter by 8 bases, with the junction holding 9 bases beyond the gene matches. The germline V gene (reference sequence) provides CDR1 LNHDA and CDR2 SQIVND. The CDR3 runs 15 residues from the cysteine to the phenylalanine. Here the CDR3 DNA is all that survives: 45 bases in frame from base 1. Paper-wide results and their limitations: When HLA alleles, especially DR and DQ, strongly co-occurred, attributing TCR associations to individual alleles was difficult. The study listed approximately 160 TCR beta chains as associated with cytomegalovirus. The sequencing pipeline was judged likely to have produced a cluster of highly shared sequence variants as a technical artifact. The classifier was reported to diagnose cytomegalovirus status with high specificity and sensitivity in both the original and validation cohorts. Across donors, most TCR sequences were observed very rarely, whereas some public TCRs were present in many individuals. Roughly uniform sequencing depth across donors was assumed in presence/absence analyses, although this assumption may not hold. It was suggested by the authors that the approach could potentially be generalized to other disease states and immunological phenotypes. Because counts were too low, 15 to 20 rarely observed V segments, including chromosome 9 orphons, were left out of the earlier analysis of approximately 500 of the donors. Specific HLA alleles were associated with 15,000 to 20,000 TCR beta sequences at a false discovery rate of 0.05 in a later analysis. A further reported finding was that TCR beta sequences accurately predicted the HLA-A and HLA-B alleles for most subjects in the first cohort. A later genetic analysis associated a missense DCLRE1C variant with V-gene and J-gene trimming of TCR beta chains, and an independent cohort replicated the association. For the cohort, immune exposure information was limited to CMV serostatus. According to a later analysis, most CMV-associated TCR beta chains appeared to be HLA-restricted, and the HLA associations seemed to be driven largely by CMV exposure. The cohort was sequenced for TCR beta chains only, and without alpha or paired-chain data the features that could be detected were limited. In an earlier analysis of roughly 500 of the donors, most TCR beta V segments appeared in productive rearrangements about 90% or about 30% of the time, broadly matching IMGT annotations. In vitro tests confirmed that a few of the cytomegalovirus-associated TCR beta chains recognize cytomegalovirus antigens. According to a later genetic analysis, donors in an Asian-associated ancestry cluster had fewer N-insertions in productive TCRs than the roughly 670-donor mean. A later analysis found that HLA-associated TCR beta chains were more clonally expanded and had lower generation probabilities than equally common non-associated chains. Because the 87-base-pair reads could not distinguish some IMGT-functional V segments, including TRBV6-2 and TRBV6-3, those segments were excluded. A later analysis reported that several top co-occurrence clusters appeared linked to parvovirus B19, influenza, CMV and Epstein-Barr virus. In a later analysis, the rate of TCR association differed among HLA loci, with DRB1 alleles having the most associated TCRs and HLA-C alleles having the fewest. Linkage disequilibrium might explain the correlated functional status among segregating V segments, but an unknown experimental factor could not be ruled out. Because HLA typing was missing for some donors at each locus, association tests included only the typed subset.

The chain couples TRBV19 to TRBJ2-1, and TRBD2 aligns with 8 junction nucleotides. Sequenced sample: PBMCs. The TCR comes from a man between 40 and 49 years old in good health and CMV-seronegative. The nucleotide sequence is given as TGTGCCAGTAGTATTTCCCGGGGGGGAGGCTATGAGCAGTTCTTC. Its translation is CASSISRGGGYEQFF. The CDR3, completed at both ends by the reference TRBV19 and TRBJ2-1 genes, gives the full variable domain DGGITQSPKYLFRKEGQNVTLSCEQNLNHDAMYWYRQDPGQGLRLIYYSQIVNDFQKGDIAEGYSVSREKKESFPLTVTSAQKNPTAFYLCASSISRGGGYEQFFGPGTRLTVL.